Listed below are T cell receptor beta chains from one sample, sequenced in a study of identical twins. TCRdb reprocessed the 5' RACE reads with MiXCR, giving one entry per CDR3 protein. The profile shows 350,000 or so distinct CDR3 sequences, roughly 12% of them singletons. These same records also appear under a second study, on yellow fever vaccine responses in identical twins.

The sample was CD8+ T cells sorted from blood. The receptor set was obtained from a woman aged 18-30 years in good health. Each CDR3 is given with its conserved first and last residue. D genes are given only for firm matches. Clone size, where shown, is once, few, many, or a class for clones that have expanded.

TRBJ1-2,TRBD1,-,TRBV20-1,TGCAGTGCTAGAGATCCCGGACAGGGGGCAGGTGGCTACACCTTC,CSARDPGQGAGGYTF
TRBJ2-5,-,few,TRBV4-1,TGCGCCAGCAGCCAAGGACAGTTCCAAGAGACCCAGTACTTC,CASSQGQFQETQYF
TRBJ2-2,-,-,TRBV4-1,TGCGCCAGCAGCCAACCCCTCATCAGAGTCGGTTCCGGGGAGATGTTTTTT,CASSQPLIRVGSGEMFF
TRBJ2-7,TRBD2,few,TRBV5-8,TGTGCCAGCAGCTACGGGACTAGCGGGACAGTCGAGCAGTACTTC,CASSYGTSGTVEQYF
TRBJ2-3,-,few,TRBV28,TGTGCCAGCAGTTTAAAGCGTACCAACACAGATACGCAGTATTTT,CASSLKRTNTDTQYF
TRBJ2-1,-,-,TRBV28,TGTGCCAGCAGTTCCGAAATTCGGACCTCTACTAAATTGTCCTACAATGAGCAGTTCTTC,CASSSEIRTSTKLSYNEQFF
TRBJ2-6,-,-,TRBV6-2/TRBV6-3,TGTGCCAGCAGTTTAGGTAACTCTGGGGCCAACGTCCTGACTTTC,CASSLGNSGANVLTF
TRBJ2-1,TRBD2,-,TRBV28,TGTGCCAGCAGTTTATTGGGGCTAGCGGGAGGGCCGGGCAATGAGCAGTTCTTC,CASSLLGLAGGPGNEQFF
TRBJ2-1,-,-,TRBV20-1,TGCAGTGCTGAAACCCGGGTGAATAATGAGCAGTTCTTC,CSAETRVNNEQFF
TRBJ1-2,TRBD1,many,TRBV29-1,TGCAGCGCAAACAGGGGGGATAACTATGGCTACACCTTC,CSANRGDNYGYTF
TRBJ2-3,-,-,TRBV9,TGTGCCAGCAGCGTAGACGGCAGCCCGGGCACAGATACGCAGTATTTT,CASSVDGSPGTDTQYF
TRBJ2-2,TRBD1,-,TRBV6-5,TGTGCCAGCAGTTACACGACAGGGCCGGGCGGGGAGCTGTTTTTT,CASSYTTGPGGELFF
TRBJ2-1,TRBD2,many,TRBV9,TGTGCCAGCAGCGTAGAGACCACTAGCGGGTGGGACAATGAGCAGTTCTTC,CASSVETTSGWDNEQFF
TRBJ2-4,TRBD2,-,TRBV11-2,TGTGCCAGCAGCTTAGAACCCGCTAGCGGTAAAAACATTCAGTACTTC,CASSLEPASGKNIQYF
TRBJ1-1,-,few,TRBV12-3/TRBV12-4,TGTGCCAGCAGTTTCACCGGGGACGCTTTCTTT,CASSFTGDAFF
TRBJ2-7,-,few,TRBV12-3/TRBV12-4,TGTGCCAGCAGAGCAGCGGGTAACGAGCAGTACTTC,CASRAAGNEQYF
TRBJ2-7,-,-,TRBV27,TGTGCCAGCAGAGACGGTAGGGCCTACGAGCAGTACTTC,CASRDGRAYEQYF
TRBJ2-1,TRBD2,few,TRBV4-1,TGCGCCAGCAGCCATGGGATTACTAGCGGGTATTACAATGAGCAGTTCTTC,CASSHGITSGYYNEQFF
TRBJ2-7,TRBD2,-,TRBV28,TGTGCCAGCAGTTTCCTAGCGGGGAGCCTTAACGAGCAGTACTTC,CASSFLAGSLNEQYF
TRBJ2-7,TRBD1,-,TRBV13,TGTGCCAGCAGCCTGACAGGGACAATCCCGTACGAGCAGTACTTC,CASSLTGTIPYEQYF
TRBJ1-1,-,few,TRBV12-3/TRBV12-4,TGTGCCAGCAACCCGGGACTGCTGAACACTGAAGCTTTCTTT,CASNPGLLNTEAFF
TRBJ2-1,-,few,TRBV27,TGTGCCAGCAGTTTAGCGGCTACCAACTACAATGAGCAGTTCTTC,CASSLAATNYNEQFF
TRBJ1-1,TRBD1,few,TRBV15,TGTGCCACCAGCCCCCGGGACAGGGACACTGAAGCTTTCTTT,CATSPRDRDTEAFF
TRBJ2-1,-,many,TRBV2,TGTGCCAGCCCCCCAGGTTCTAATGAGCAGTTCTTC,CASPPGSNEQFF
TRBJ1-2,-,-,TRBV6-5,TGTGCCAGCAGTTACCGGCCTTACTATGGCTACACCTTC,CASSYRPYYGYTF
TRBJ2-1,-,few,TRBV28,TGTGCCAGCAGCCCTGGGTATGCGAATGAGCAGTTCTTC,CASSPGYANEQFF
TRBJ2-3,-,-,TRBV28,TGTGCCAGCAGCCGTAACAGGGTCACAGATACGCAGTATTTT,CASSRNRVTDTQYF
TRBJ1-5,-,-,TRBV21-1,TGTGCCAGCAGCAAAGATAGCAGCAATCAGCCCCAGCATTTT,CASSKDSSNQPQHF
TRBJ2-2,TRBD1,few,TRBV6-2/TRBV6-3,TGTGCCAGCTCTCCCGGGACGGGACAGGGGTTCGGGGAGCTGTTTTTT,CASSPGTGQGFGELFF
TRBJ2-3,TRBD2,-,TRBV20-1,TGCAGTGCTAGCTTTGGACTAGCGGGAGACCTGGCCTCAGATACGCAGTATTTT,CSASFGLAGDLASDTQYF
TRBJ2-1,-,many,TRBV5-1,TGCGCCAGCAGCTTCACTGGGGCCTCCGGGCCCTACAATGAGCAGTTCTTC,CASSFTGASGPYNEQFF
TRBJ2-1,-,-,TRBV15,TGTGCCACCATGGGGAGCTCCTACAATGAGCAGTTCTTC,CATMGSSYNEQFF
TRBJ2-7,TRBD2,few,TRBV11-2,TGTGCCAGCAGCCTCCTGGGGAGTAGCGGGGCCAACAACCCCTACGAGCAGTACTTC,CASSLLGSSGANNPYEQYF